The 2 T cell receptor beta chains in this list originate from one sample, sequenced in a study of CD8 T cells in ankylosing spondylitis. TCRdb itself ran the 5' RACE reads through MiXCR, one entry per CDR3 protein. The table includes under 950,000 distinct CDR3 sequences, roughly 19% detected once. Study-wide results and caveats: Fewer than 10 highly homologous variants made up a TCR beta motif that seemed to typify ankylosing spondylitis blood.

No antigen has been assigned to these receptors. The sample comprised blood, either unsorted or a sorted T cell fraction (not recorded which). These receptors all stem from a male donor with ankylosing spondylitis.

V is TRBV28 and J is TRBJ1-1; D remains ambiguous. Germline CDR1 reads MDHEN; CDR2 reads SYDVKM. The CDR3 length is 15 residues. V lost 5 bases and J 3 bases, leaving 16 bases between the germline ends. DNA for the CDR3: TGTGCCAGCAGTCTTTTGGGGTCTCGGCACACTGAAGCTTTCTTT. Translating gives CASSLLGSRHTEAFF.

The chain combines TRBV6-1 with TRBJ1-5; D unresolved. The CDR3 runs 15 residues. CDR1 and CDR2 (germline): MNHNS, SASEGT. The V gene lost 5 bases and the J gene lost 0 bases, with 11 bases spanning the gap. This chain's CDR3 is CASSRGRNSNQPQHF. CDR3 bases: TGTGCCAGCAGTAGAGGGAGAAATAGCAATCAGCCCCAGCATTTT.